The 18 T cell receptor beta chains below come from one sample, sequenced in a study of shared clonotypes between healthy human individuals. Sequencing used immunoSEQ multiplex PCR; TCRdb keeps in-frame clones, though not all of them. The repertoire holds about 2.4 million clones, 93% seen once, with 0.36% in the top ten. Sequencing input: naive CD4+ T cells from PBMCs. Documented subset: CD45RA+ positively selected. Source of these receptors: a man aged 18 to 29 in good health. Some clones in this sample may be carry-over from other donors' samples.

The CDR3 protein is CASSEWPGYTEAFF. The CDR3 DNA reads TGTGCCAGCAGTGAATGGCCAGGTTACACTGAAGCTTTCTTT. The chain employs TRBV6-1 and TRBJ1-1; D ambiguous. Deletions cut 2 bases from V and 3 bases from J, with 10 bases between. The CDR3 extends over 14 amino acids. The germline V gene encodes CDR1 MNHNS and CDR2 SASEGT.

Comments on this clone: Other DNA variants within this sample encode the same CDR3. The rearrangement links TRBV7-2 to TRBJ2-7; D is unresolved. V gave up 3 bases and J gave up 4 bases, with 7 bases separating them. This CDR3 contains 12 residues. Germline CDR1 SGHTA, CDR2 FQGNSA. Written as DNA, the CDR3 is TGTGCCAGCAGCTTGAGCCGGTACGAGCAGTACTTC. It translates to CASSLSRYEQYF.

The rearrangement links TRBV11-2 to TRBJ1-4; D may be TRBD1 (6 bases). The CDR3 spans 13 residues. Trimming removed 5 bases at V and 7 bases at J, with 11 bases between. Germline V lookup: CDR1 SGHAT, CDR2 FQNNGV. CDR3 amino acids: CASSEDRLEKLFF. Here the CDR3 DNA reads TGTGCCAGCAGCGAGGACAGACTTGAAAAACTGTTTTTT.

The CDR3 sequence: CASSERSHSYNEQFF. For the CDR3, the DNA is TGTGCCAGCAGTGAGCGGTCCCACTCCTACAATGAGCAGTTCTTC. The chain couples TRBV2 to TRBJ2-1; D is ambiguous. The V gene's germline CDR1 is SNHLY and CDR2 FYNNEI. CDR3 length equals 15 residues. V lost 3 bases and J 0 bases, leaving 9 bases between the germline ends.

The chain has TRBV4-1 and TRBJ2-1, with 9 positions matching TRBD2. Trimming removed 0 bases from V and 5 bases from J; junction bases left unmatched: 8. This CDR3 contains 17 residues. CDR1 is MGHRA, CDR2 YSYEKL, per germline. The CDR3 DNA is TGCGCCAGCAGCCAAGAAAGGATAGCGGGAGTAGACAATGAGCAGTTCTTC. This sequence encodes CASSQERIAGVDNEQFF.

This sequence joins TRBV28 and TRBJ2-5; 10 bases agree with TRBD2. V gave up 4 bases and J gave up 1 base; unmatched junction bases: 6. This CDR3 contains 16 residues. Germline values: CDR1 MDHEN, CDR2 SYDVKM. CDR3 in DNA: TGTGCCAGCAGTTCTGAAAGGACTAGCGGCCAAGAGACCCAGTACTTC. This codes for CASSSERTSGQETQYF.

This rearrangement joins TRBV15 to TRBJ2-7, with D possibly TRBD2 on 6 matching bases. The CDR3 extends over 17 amino acids. Germline V gene lookup returns CDR1 LNHNV and CDR2 YYDKDF (reference sequence). Trimming removed 0 bases at V and 0 bases at J, with 15 bases between. This CDR3 is CATSRDRWRGRSYEQYF. Here the CDR3 DNA reads TGTGCCACCAGCAGAGATCGCTGGCGGGGACGCTCCTACGAGCAGTACTTC.

This clone appeared a single time. V gene TRBV6-5 combines with J gene TRBJ1-1; a weak D match, TRBD1 (5 bases). Germline CDR1 is MNHEY and CDR2 is SVGAGI. Trimming cost V 7 bases and J 7 bases, with 19 bases left between them. This CDR3 has 14 amino acids. CDR3 bases: TGTGCCAGCAACAAGATGCAGGGAAGACTTGAAGCTTTCTTT. Encoded protein: CASNKMQGRLEAFF.

Concerning this clone: Other DNA sequences in the same sample also yield this CDR3. V and J are TRBV29-1 and TRBJ2-7; 8 nucleotides align to TRBD2. The CDR3 loop spans 12 amino acids. With V trimmed by 5 bases and J by 3 bases, 3 bases remained unmatched. The germline CDR1 and CDR2 sequences are SQVTM and ANQGSEA. The CDR3 sequence: CSVSRGGYEQYF. DNA of the CDR3: TGCAGCGTTTCCCGGGGGGGCTACGAGCAGTACTTC.

The chain links TRBV11-1 to TRBJ2-7; either TRBD1 or TRBD2 may supply D (6 bases each). Germline V CDR1 and CDR2: SGHAT, FQDESV (reference sequence). V was clipped by 5 bases and J by 0 bases, with 11 bases between them. The CDR3 spans 14 residues. CDR3 in amino acids: CASSARGLSYEQYF. For the CDR3, the DNA is TGTGCCAGCAGCGCCCGGGGGCTCTCCTACGAGCAGTACTTC.

The genes are TRBV6-5 and TRBJ1-5, with a weak D call TRBD1 (6 bases). The CDR3 covers 15 residues. Germline-derived CDR1 and CDR2 are MNHEY and SVGAGI. V dropped 2 bases and J dropped 7 bases, with 15 bases sitting between them. The CDR3 DNA follows: TGTGCCAGCAGTTACGGGCAGGGGATAGGGCAGCCCCAGCATTTT. This codes for CASSYGQGIGQPQHF.

The chain links TRBV19 to TRBJ1-5, with TRBD1 as a possible D gene (5 bases). Trimming shortened V by 5 bases and J by 3 bases, and 17 bases separated the two germline ends. Germline V gives CDR1 LNHDA, CDR2 SQIVND (reference sequence). The CDR3 runs 16 residues. Written as DNA, the CDR3 is TGTGCCAGTAGTTCCCGGGAGCGGGGGTACAATCAGCCCCAGCATTTT. Its protein product is CASSSRERGYNQPQHF.

The rearrangement uses TRBV4-3 and TRBJ2-5; tentative D call: TRBD2 (6 bases). The germline V gene encodes CDR1 LGHNA and CDR2 YSLEER. V was clipped by 0 bases and J by 8 bases, with 19 bases between them. The CDR3 loop spans 16 amino acids. CDR3 DNA: TGCGCCAGCAGCCAAGATGGTCTAGCGCCCCCTAGAACCCAGTACTTC. Translated, it gives CASSQDGLAPPRTQYF.

V usage is TRBV9 and J usage is TRBJ1-2; D gene unclear. Trimming pared 2 bases from V and 7 bases from J, leaving 15 bases between. CDR1 and CDR2 (germline): SGDLS, YYNGEE. This CDR3 comprises 14 residues. CDR3 protein: CASSVRPGYSGYTF. The DNA of the CDR3 is TGTGCCAGCAGCGTGAGGCCAGGTTATTCTGGCTACACCTTC.

V is TRBV14 and J is TRBJ2-3; the match to TRBD2 covers 7 bases. The CDR3 extends over 15 amino acids. From germline, CDR1 is SGHDN and CDR2 FVKESK. J gave up 5 bases and V 4 bases, and 9 bases lay outside the gene matches. The CDR3 sequence is CASSPGTSGGDTQYF. The CDR3 DNA is TGTGCCAGCAGCCCCGGGACCTCGGGGGGAGATACGCAGTATTTT.

V is TRBV5-1 and J is TRBJ2-3; 11 nucleotides align to TRBD2. The CDR3 sequence is 15 residues long. CDR1 is SGHRS, CDR2 YFSETQ, per germline. V lost 7 bases, J lost 4 bases, and 8 bases stayed unmatched. CDR3 nucleotides: TGCGCCAGCCGCCCGGGACTAGCGGATTCAGATACGCAGTATTTT. Translating it yields CASRPGLADSDTQYF.

The chain has TRBV5-1 and TRBJ2-7; 11 bases align to TRBD2. J was trimmed by 5 bases and V by 1 base; bases with no gene match: 5. The CDR3 consists of 15 residues. The germline V gene has CDR1 SGHRS and CDR2 YFSETQ. In DNA form, the CDR3 reads TGCGCCAGCAGCTTGAAGACTAGCGGGGCGAACGAGCAGTACTTC. This sequence encodes CASSLKTSGANEQYF.

Concerning this clone: Additional DNA sequences in this sample encode the identical CDR3. Here the CDR3 DNA reads TGTGCCAGCAGCGTAGCCGGATACAATGAGCAGTTCTTC. Translating it yields CASSVAGYNEQFF. The chain employs TRBV9 and TRBJ2-1; D not resolved. Per the germline V gene, CDR1 is SGDLS and CDR2 is YYNGEE. V was cut by 0 bases and J by 4 bases, with 5 bases left in between. CDR3 length: 13 residues.